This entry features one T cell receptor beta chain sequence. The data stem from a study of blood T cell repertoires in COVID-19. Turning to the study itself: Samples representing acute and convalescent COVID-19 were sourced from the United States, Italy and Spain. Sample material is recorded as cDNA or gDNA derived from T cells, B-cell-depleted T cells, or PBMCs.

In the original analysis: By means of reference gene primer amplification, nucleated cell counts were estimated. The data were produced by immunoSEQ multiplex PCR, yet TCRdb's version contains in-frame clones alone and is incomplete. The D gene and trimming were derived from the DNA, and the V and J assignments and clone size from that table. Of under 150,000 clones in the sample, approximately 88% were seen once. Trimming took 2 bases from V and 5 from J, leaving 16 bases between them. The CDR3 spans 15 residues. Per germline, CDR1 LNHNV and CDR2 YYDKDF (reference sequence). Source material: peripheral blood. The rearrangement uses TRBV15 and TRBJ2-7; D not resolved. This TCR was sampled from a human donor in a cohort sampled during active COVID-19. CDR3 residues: CATSRRGLQLDEQYF. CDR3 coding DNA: TGTGCCACCAGCAGAAGAGGCCTTCAACTTGACGAGCAGTACTTC. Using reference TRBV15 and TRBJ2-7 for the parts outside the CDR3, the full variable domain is DAMVIQNPRYQVTQFGKPVTLSCSQTLNHNVMYWYQQKSSQAPKLLFHYYDKDFNNEADTPDNFQSRRPNTSFCFLDIRSPGLGDTAMYLCATSRRGLQLDEQYFGPGTRLTVT.